This TCR beta chain is drawn from a study of CD8 T cells in Susac syndrome. After extraction with the RNeasy kit, roughly 0.5 to 1 ug of the RNA was reverse transcribed using random hexamers. Amplification of TCR beta CDR3 was carried out by immunoSEQ multiplex PCR, which covered 54 Vbeta and 13 Jbeta segments. TCRdb passed the immunoSEQ multiplex PCR reads through MiXCR, listing each CDR3 protein once. The data contain 150,000 to 200,000 distinct CDR3 sequences, around 96% of them singletons. Sequencing of TCR beta drew on CD8+ and CD4+ T cells from blood. The multiple sclerosis control group consisted of treatment-naive patients whose relapsing-remitting disease, which was either stable or active, fulfilled revised McDonald criteria. TEMRA cells were FACS-enriched, unlike CD8+ and CD4+ T cells, which were negatively isolated. CDR1 DFQATT and CDR2 SNEGSKA come from the germline V gene (reference sequence). V lost 5 bases, J lost 0 bases, and 12 bases stayed unmatched. This CDR3 comprises 16 residues.

The origin of this receptor is a human donor with multiple sclerosis. Sequenced: CD8+ T cells from PBMCs. The chain carries TRBV20-1 and TRBJ1-2, with 7 bases aligning to TRBD1. Written as DNA, the CDR3 is TGCAGTGCTGGCCCCACTGGGACAGCAGCTAACTATGGCTACACCTTC. It codes for CSAGPTGTAANYGYTF.